A single sample is the source of the 7 T cell receptor beta chains below, sequenced in a study of shared clonotypes between healthy human individuals. TCRdb keeps only in-frame clones here, not all; method: immunoSEQ multiplex PCR. The table records approximately 1,500,000 clones, around 97% of them present only once. Sequencing was carried out using naive CD4+ T cells sorted from blood. Subset noted: CD45RA+ positively selected. Receptors were obtained from a man aged 25-45 years in good health.

The chain joins TRBV4-2 to TRBJ1-1; D is unresolved. This CDR3 comprises 15 residues. From germline, CDR1 is LGHNA and CDR2 YNFKEQ. Trimming took 0 bases from V and 0 from J, leaving 8 bases between them. CDR3 protein: CASSQDGRMNTEAFF. CDR3 sequence (DNA): TGTGCCAGCAGCCAAGACGGACGCATGAACACTGAAGCTTTCTTT.

V gene TRBV5-1 combines with J gene TRBJ1-1, with 10 nucleotides matching TRBD1. V trimming: 4 bases; J trimming: 1 base; junction bases outside the gene matches: 7. Germline CDR1 reads SGHRS; CDR2 reads YFSETQ. CDR3 length: 16 amino acids. CDR3 loop: CASSSGQGVRNTEAFF. DNA for the CDR3: TGCGCCAGCAGCAGCGGACAGGGGGTCCGGAACACTGAAGCTTTCTTT.

V and J are TRBV11-3 and TRBJ2-1; D is unclear. The CDR3 sequence is 12 residues long. With 5 bases removed from V and 3 bases from J, the gap between germline ends came to 5 bases. The germline CDR1 and CDR2 sequences are SGHNT and YENEEA. The DNA of the CDR3 is TGTGCCAGCAGCCGAGACTACAATGAGCAGTTCTTC. It is translated as CASSRDYNEQFF.

The chain uses TRBV7-9 and TRBJ2-7; 12 bases align to TRBD2. From germline, CDR1 is SEHNR and CDR2 FQNEAQ (reference sequence). V shed 3 bases and J 6 bases; nucleotides not matched to a gene: 9. The length of the CDR3 is 16 residues. The CDR3 nucleotides are TGTGCCAGCAGCTTCCTCCTAGCGGGAGGGCCTAGCGAGCAGTACTTC. Translated: CASSFLLAGGPSEQYF.

This chain connects TRBV6-5 to TRBJ1-5; no reliable D call. The CDR3 extends over 11 amino acids. V lost 10 bases and J lost 0, with 4 bases in between. Germline V gene sequence: CDR1 MNHEY, CDR2 SVGAGI. The CDR3 protein is CATVSNQPQHF. The CDR3 nucleotides read TGTGCCACCGTTAGCAATCAGCCCCAGCATTTT.

This clone was seen a handful of times. This chain connects TRBV19 to TRBJ1-2; maybe TRBD1 (6 bases). This CDR3 is built from 15 residues. Germline V gene sequence: CDR1 LNHDA, CDR2 SQIVND (reference sequence). V lost 5 bases, J lost 1 base, and 14 bases lay in between. The CDR3 region is CASSSGQTYNYGYTF. CDR3 coding DNA: TGTGCCAGTAGTTCAGGACAGACATATAACTATGGCTACACCTTC. Combining the CDR3 with reference TRBV19 and TRBJ1-2 gives the whole variable domain DGGITQSPKYLFRKEGQNVTLSCEQNLNHDAMYWYRQDPGQGLRLIYYSQIVNDFQKGDIAEGYSVSREKKESFPLTVTSAQKNPTAFYLCASSSGQTYNYGYTFGSGTRLTVV.

As regards this clone: Other DNA sequences in this sample translate to the same CDR3. The chain has TRBV5-1 and TRBJ2-3, with D perhaps matching TRBD2 (5 bases). CDR1 and CDR2 from the germline V gene are SGHRS and YFSETQ. The CDR3 sequence is 14 residues long. V lost 0 bases, J lost 1 base, and 6 bases lay in between. The CDR3 bases are TGCGCCAGCAGCTTGGGAGCGGGCACAGATACGCAGTATTTT. As protein: CASSLGAGTDTQYF.